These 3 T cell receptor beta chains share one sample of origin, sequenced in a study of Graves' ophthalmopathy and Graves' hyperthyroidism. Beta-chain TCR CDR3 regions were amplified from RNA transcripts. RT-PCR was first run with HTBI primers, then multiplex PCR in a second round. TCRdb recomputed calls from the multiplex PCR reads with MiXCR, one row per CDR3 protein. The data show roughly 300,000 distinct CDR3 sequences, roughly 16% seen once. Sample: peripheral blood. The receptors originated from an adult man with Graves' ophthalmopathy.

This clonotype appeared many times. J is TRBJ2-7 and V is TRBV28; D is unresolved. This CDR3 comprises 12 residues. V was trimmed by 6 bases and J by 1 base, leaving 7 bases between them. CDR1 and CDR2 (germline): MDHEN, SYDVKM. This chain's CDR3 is CASRYRSYEQYF. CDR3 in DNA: TGTGCCAGCAGGTACCGTTCCTACGAGCAGTACTTC. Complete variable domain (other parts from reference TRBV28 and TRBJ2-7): DVKVTQSSRYLVKRTGEKVFLECVQDMDHENMFWYRQDPGLGLRLIYFSYDVKMKEKGDIPEGYSVSREKKERFSLILESASTNQTSMYLCASRYRSYEQYFGPGTRLTVT.

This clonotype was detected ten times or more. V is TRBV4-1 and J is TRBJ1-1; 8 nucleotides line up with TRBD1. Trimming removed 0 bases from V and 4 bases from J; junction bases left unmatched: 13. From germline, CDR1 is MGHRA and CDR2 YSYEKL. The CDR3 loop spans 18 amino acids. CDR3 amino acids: CASSQDLPQGALGTEAFF. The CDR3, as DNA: TGCGCCAGCAGCCAAGATCTCCCGCAGGGGGCTTTGGGCACTGAAGCTTTCTTT.

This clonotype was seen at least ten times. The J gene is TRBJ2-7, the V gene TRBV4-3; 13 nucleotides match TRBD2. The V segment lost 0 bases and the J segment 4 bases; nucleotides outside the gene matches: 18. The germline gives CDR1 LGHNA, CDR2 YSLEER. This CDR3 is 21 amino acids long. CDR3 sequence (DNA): TGCGCCAGCAGCCAAGATATTAAGCCGGGACTAGCGGGAATCCTGGCTTACGAGCAGTACTTC. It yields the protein CASSQDIKPGLAGILAYEQYF.